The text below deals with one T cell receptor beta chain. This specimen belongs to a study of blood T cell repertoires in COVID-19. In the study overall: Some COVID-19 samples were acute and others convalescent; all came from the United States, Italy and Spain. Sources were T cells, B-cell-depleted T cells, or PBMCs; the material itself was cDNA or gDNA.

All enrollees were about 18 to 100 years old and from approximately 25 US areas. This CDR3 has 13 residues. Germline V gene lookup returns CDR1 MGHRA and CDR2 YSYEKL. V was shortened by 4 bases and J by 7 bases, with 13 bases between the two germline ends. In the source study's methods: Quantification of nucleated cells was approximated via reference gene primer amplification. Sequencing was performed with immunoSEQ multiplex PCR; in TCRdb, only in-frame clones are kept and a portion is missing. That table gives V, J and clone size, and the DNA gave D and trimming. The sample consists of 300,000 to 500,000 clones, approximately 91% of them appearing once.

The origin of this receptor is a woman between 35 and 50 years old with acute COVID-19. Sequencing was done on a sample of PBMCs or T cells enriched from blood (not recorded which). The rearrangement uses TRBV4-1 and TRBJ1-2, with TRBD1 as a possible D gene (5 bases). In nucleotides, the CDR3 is TGCGCCAGCAGCCCGGGCGGGGCGGGTGGCTACACCTTC. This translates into CASSPGGAGGYTF.